What follows are 19 T cell receptor beta chains derived from one specimen sequenced in a study of neoadjuvant anti-PD-1 for oral cavity cancer. The data were produced by immunoSEQ multiplex PCR, yet TCRdb's version contains in-frame clones alone and is incomplete. The data show about 15,000 clones, roughly three fifths seen once. Sequencing was performed on PBMCs, taken before nivolumab (anti-PD-1) treatment. The receptors derive from a person aged 35-80 years with oral cavity squamous cell carcinoma.

Here the CDR3 reads CASSPRSSGYEQYF. The DNA of the CDR3 is TGTGCCAGCAGTCCTCGGAGTAGCGGATACGAGCAGTACTTC. This chain joins TRBV6-5 and TRBJ2-7; D perhaps matches TRBD2 (6 bases). V dropped 5 bases and J dropped 4 bases, with 15 bases sitting between them. This CDR3 has 14 amino acids. CDR1 is MNHEY, CDR2 SVGAGI, per germline.

The chain carries TRBV6-5 and TRBJ2-1, with TRBD2 matching 11 bases. Trimming removed 5 bases from V and 7 bases from J; junction bases left unmatched: 7. The germline gives CDR1 MNHEY, CDR2 SVGAGI. The CDR3 has 15 amino acids. The CDR3 DNA reads TGTGCCAGCAGTCTCACTAGCGGGGGAACAAATGAGCAGTTCTTC. As protein: CASSLTSGGTNEQFF.

This clone was detected a few times. As DNA, the CDR3 is TGTGCCAGCAGTTTTTCCGTCGGTACCTACGAGCAGTACTTC. Translating gives CASSFSVGTYEQYF. The chain is built from TRBV28 and TRBJ2-7; D is undetermined. The CDR3 consists of 14 residues. V was shortened by 3 bases and J by 2 bases, with 11 bases between the two germline ends. Germline-derived CDR1 and CDR2 are MDHEN and SYDVKM.

This chain uses TRBV6-1 with TRBJ2-1; D remains ambiguous. The germline gives CDR1 MNHNS, CDR2 SASEGT. The CDR3 is 16 amino acids. The V end was cut by 4 bases, the J end by 2 bases, with 15 bases between. The CDR3 region has the DNA TGTGCCAGCAGTGCTACCCTCTGGCGGACCTACAATGAGCAGTTCTTC. Translated, it gives CASSATLWRTYNEQFF.

The rearrangement links TRBV9 to TRBJ2-7; D might be TRBD1 (5 bases). Germline assignment: CDR1 SGDLS and CDR2 YYNGEE. The CDR3 totals 13 residues. V was pared by 0 bases and J by 7 bases, with 11 bases between. DNA for the CDR3: TGTGCCAGCAGCGTAGGGGGCCGCGAGGAGCAGTACTTC. The encoded protein is CASSVGGREEQYF. The variable domain in full, completed from reference TRBV9 and TRBJ2-7, reads DSGVTQTPKHLITATGQRVTLRCSPRSGDLSVYWYQQSLDQGLQFLIQYYNGEERAKGNILERFSAQQFPDLHSELNLSSLELGDSALYFCASSVGGREEQYFGPGTRLTVT.

The chain links TRBV5-1 to TRBJ2-7; D may correspond to TRBD1 or TRBD2 (5 bases each). CDR1 is SGHRS and CDR2 is YFSETQ in the germline V gene. Trimming took 3 bases from V and 5 from J, leaving 12 bases between them. The CDR3 runs to 13 residues. The CDR3 DNA follows: TGCGCCAGCAGCTCCAGACTGGGGGACGAGCAGTACTTC. Its protein is CASSSRLGDEQYF. Variable domain in full (rest from reference TRBV5-1 and TRBJ2-7): KAGVTQTPRYLIKTRGQQVTLSCSPISGHRSVSWYQQTPGQGLQFLFEYFSETQRNKGNFPGRFSGRQFSNSRSEMNVSTLELGDSALYLCASSSRLGDEQYFGPGTRLTVT.

This clone was seen a few times. The chain uses TRBV4-2 and TRBJ1-2, with TRBD1 as a possible D gene (5 bases). CDR1 is LGHNA and CDR2 is YNFKEQ in the germline V gene. This CDR3 has 17 residues. Trimming stripped 4 bases from V and 1 base from J, with 19 bases between. CDR3: CASSPGTAPFNNYGYTF. The CDR3 DNA is TGTGCCAGCAGCCCCGGGACGGCACCTTTTAATAACTATGGCTACACCTTC.

This chain joins TRBV25-1 and TRBJ2-5; the D call may be TRBD1 or TRBD2 (6 bases each). This CDR3 region has 13 residues. Germline CDR1 is MGHDK and CDR2 is SYGVNS. Trimming pared 3 bases from V and 4 bases from J, leaving 9 bases between. The CDR3 sequence: CASSDRGGETQYF. DNA of the CDR3: TGTGCCAGCAGTGACAGGGGAGGAGAGACCCAGTACTTC.

Only a few counts were recorded for this clone. This chain links TRBV30 with TRBJ2-7; 9 bases fit TRBD2. CDR3 length: 16 residues. CDR1 is GTSNPN and CDR2 is SVGIG in the germline V gene (reference sequence). The J segment lost 0 bases and the V segment lost 2 bases, leaving 8 bases of the junction unmatched. CDR3 protein: CAWSTRASGTSYEQYF. The CDR3 DNA reads as TGTGCCTGGAGTACTCGTGCTAGCGGGACCTCCTACGAGCAGTACTTC.

This clone came up a few times. The J gene is TRBJ1-1, the V gene TRBV19, with 7 nucleotides matching TRBD1. This CDR3 region has 14 residues. V dropped 4 bases and J dropped 1; count of bases not matched to a gene: 3. The germline V gene has CDR1 LNHDA and CDR2 SQIVND (reference sequence). In nucleotides, the CDR3 is TGTGCCAGTAGTAGGGGGACAGAGAACACTGAAGCTTTCTTT. Protein product: CASSRGTENTEAFF.

The chain joins TRBV28 to TRBJ1-5; D might be TRBD1 (6 bases). Germline assignment: CDR1 MDHEN and CDR2 SYDVKM. V was shortened by 6 bases and J by 6 bases, with 21 bases between the two germline ends. The CDR3 sequence is 16 residues long. CDR3 DNA sequence: TGTGCCAGCAGCCGAGGGGGAGGGCGAGGGTCTCAGCCCCAGCATTTT. Translating gives CASSRGGGRGSQPQHF. The full variable domain, in which reference TRBV28 and TRBJ1-5 provide the parts outside the CDR3, is DVKVTQSSRYLVKRTGEKVFLECVQDMDHENMFWYRQDPGLGLRLIYFSYDVKMKEKGDIPEGYSVSREKKERFSLILESASTNQTSMYLCASSRGGGRGSQPQHFGDGTRLSIL.

CDR3 loop: CASRPAMNEQFF. CDR3 DNA sequence: TGTGCCAGCAGACCCGCTATGAATGAGCAGTTCTTC. J is TRBJ2-1 and V is TRBV6-1; unclear D gene. V was pared by 6 bases and J by 7 bases, with 10 bases between. The CDR3 consists of 12 residues. Germline CDR1 is MNHNS and CDR2 is SASEGT.

V and J are TRBV27 and TRBJ2-1; 8 nucleotides line up with TRBD1. The CDR3 runs 14 residues. With 4 bases clipped from V and 5 bases from J, the junction kept 4 bases outside the gene matches. In germline, CDR1 is MNHEY, CDR2 SMNVEV (reference sequence). CDR3 nucleotide sequence: TGTGCCAGCAGTTGGACAGGGCTTAACAATGAGCAGTTCTTC. Its translation is CASSWTGLNNEQFF.

The V and J genes are TRBV29-1 and TRBJ2-1; D is perhaps TRBD1 (5 bases). The germline V gene encodes CDR1 SQVTM and CDR2 ANQGSEA. The CDR3 runs to 12 residues. With 0 bases removed from V and 5 bases from J, the gap between germline ends came to 5 bases. CDR3 coding DNA: TGCAGCGTTGAAGAGGGGCACAATGAGCAGTTCTTC. This gives the protein CSVEEGHNEQFF.

The chain links TRBV28 to TRBJ2-1; TRBD1 matches at 7 bases. V shed 7 bases, J shed 4 bases, and the junction held 19 bases outside the gene matches. Germline assignment: CDR1 MDHEN and CDR2 SYDVKM. CDR3 size: 18 residues. The CDR3 bases are TGTGCCAGCAACAAAAGGAGTCTGGACAGGAGCTATTACAATGAGCAGTTCTTC. This sequence encodes CASNKRSLDRSYYNEQFF.

This clone was seen more than once but under ten times. The gene calls are TRBV28 and TRBJ1-4, with 8 bases fitting TRBD1. Per the germline V gene, CDR1 is MDHEN and CDR2 is SYDVKM. Trimming cost V 6 bases and J 10 bases; bases outside gene matches: 10. The CDR3 covers 14 residues. The CDR3 DNA follows: TGTGCCAGCAGGGTGGGACAGGATTTTGGAAAACTGTTTTTT. It translates to CASRVGQDFGKLFF.

A remark on this clone: A read error may produce the germline difference seen at one junction end. The chain employs TRBV6-7 and TRBJ2-2; 7 bases are shared with TRBD1. TRBV6-7 is noted as an ORF with a role that remains uncertain. CDR3 length: 16 residues. CDR3 residues: CASSDSGTENTGELFF. CDR3 in DNA: TGTGCCAGCAGTGACTCCGGGACAGAGAACACCGGGGAGCTGTTTTTT.

The CDR3: CASSGPGGEQYF. For the CDR3, the DNA is TGTGCCAGCAGCGGGCCCGGGGGCGAGCAGTACTTC. The chain joins TRBV7-8 to TRBJ2-7, with D possibly TRBD2 on 6 matching bases. The CDR3 has 12 amino acids. V gave up 5 bases and J gave up 6 bases, with 11 bases separating them. Germline values: CDR1 SGHVS, CDR2 FQNEAQ.

V gene TRBV10-3 combines with J gene TRBJ2-3; TRBD1 matches at 7 bases. After removal of 2 bases from V and 0 bases from J, the junction contained 5 bases not matched to a gene. CDR3 length: 16 amino acids. CDR1 is ENHRY and CDR2 is SYGVKD in the germline V gene. CDR3 bases: TGTGCCATCAGTGAGGAGGGGGCGGTAAGCACAGATACGCAGTATTTT. Translated: CAISEEGAVSTDTQYF.